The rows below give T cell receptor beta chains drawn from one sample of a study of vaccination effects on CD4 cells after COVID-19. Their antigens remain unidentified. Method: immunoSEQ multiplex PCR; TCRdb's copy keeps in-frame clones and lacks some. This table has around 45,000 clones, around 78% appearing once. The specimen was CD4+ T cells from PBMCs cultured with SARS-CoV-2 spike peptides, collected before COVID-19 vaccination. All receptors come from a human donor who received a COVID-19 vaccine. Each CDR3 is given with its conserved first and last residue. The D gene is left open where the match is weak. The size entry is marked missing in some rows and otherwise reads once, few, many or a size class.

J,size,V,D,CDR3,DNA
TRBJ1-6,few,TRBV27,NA,CASSFYPTGNNSPLHF,TGTGCCAGCAGTTTCTACCCTACAGGGAACAATTCACCCCTCCACTTT
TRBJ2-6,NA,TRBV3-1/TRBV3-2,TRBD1,CASSRTGGASGANVLTF,TGTGCCAGCAGCCGAACAGGGGGCGCGTCTGGGGCCAACGTCCTGACTTTC
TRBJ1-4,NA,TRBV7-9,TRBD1,CASSLTGGAEKLFF,TGTGCCAGCAGCTTGACAGGGGGAGCTGAAAAACTGTTTTTT
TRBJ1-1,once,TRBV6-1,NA,CASSEIGSGRDTEAFF,TGTGCCAGCAGTGAAATCGGGAGTGGCAGGGACACTGAAGCTTTCTTT
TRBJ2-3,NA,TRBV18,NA,CASSPGTQADTQYF,TGTGCCAGCTCACCAGGGACACAGGCAGATACGCAGTATTTT
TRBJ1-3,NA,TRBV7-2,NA,CASSWLLRSSGNTIYF,TGTGCCAGCAGCTGGTTGCTCCGTTCCTCCGGAAACACCATATATTTT
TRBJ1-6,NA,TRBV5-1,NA,CASSLRPEGDSPLHF,TGCGCCAGCAGCTTGAGGCCGGAAGGGGATTCACCCCTCCACTTT
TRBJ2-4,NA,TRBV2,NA,CASSELAKISIQYF,TGTGCCAGCAGTGAATTGGCCAAGATCAGCATTCAGTACTTC
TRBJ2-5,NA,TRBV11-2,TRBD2,CASRRGGTQYF,TGTGCCAGCAGGCGGGGGGGGACCCAGTACTTC
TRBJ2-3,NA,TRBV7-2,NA,CASSRSSLFGTDTQYF,TGTGCCAGCAGCCGGTCTTCACTTTTTGGCACAGATACGCAGTATTTT
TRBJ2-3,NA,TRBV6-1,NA,CASSEALSLGPRGTDTQYF,TGTGCCAGCAGTGAAGCGCTAAGTTTGGGTCCCCGTGGCACAGATACGCAGTATTTT
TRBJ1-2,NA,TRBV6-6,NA,CASSYSGGNYGYTF,TGTGCCAGCAGTTACTCAGGGGGAAACTATGGCTACACCTTC
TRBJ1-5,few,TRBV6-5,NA,CASSSKSNQPQHF,TGTGCCAGCAGTTCTAAGAGCAATCAGCCCCAGCATTTT
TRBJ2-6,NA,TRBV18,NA,CASSPPSGIPGANVLTF,TGTGCCAGCTCACCACCGTCGGGAATCCCTGGGGCCAACGTCCTGACTTTC
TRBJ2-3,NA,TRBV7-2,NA,CASSLRQSTDTQYF,TGTGCCAGCAGCTTAAGACAGAGCACAGATACGCAGTATTTT
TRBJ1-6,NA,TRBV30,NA,CAWRLVRNSPLHF,TGTGCCTGGAGATTAGTTCGGAATTCACCCCTCCACTTT
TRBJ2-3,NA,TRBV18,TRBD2,CASSPMPGGSTDTQYF,TGTGCCAGCTCACCCATGCCGGGGGGGAGCACAGATACGCAGTATTTT
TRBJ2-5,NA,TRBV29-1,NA,CSGRVGSETQYF,TGCAGCGGACGGGTCGGGTCTGAGACCCAGTACTTC
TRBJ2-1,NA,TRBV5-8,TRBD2,CASSAGLVSNEQFF,TGTGCCAGCAGCGCCGGACTAGTTTCCAATGAGCAGTTCTTC
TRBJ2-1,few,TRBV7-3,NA,CASSLAPSSYNEQFF,TGTGCCAGCAGCTTAGCCCCTAGCTCCTACAATGAGCAGTTCTTC
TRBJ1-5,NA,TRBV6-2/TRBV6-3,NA,CASSFSPPAGQPQHF,TGTGCCAGCAGTTTTTCCCCCCCTGCCGGGCAGCCCCAGCATTTT
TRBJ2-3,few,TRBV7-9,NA,CASSSARVTDTQYF,TGTGCCAGCAGCTCCGCCCGGGTGACAGATACGCAGTATTTT
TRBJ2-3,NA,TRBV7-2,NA,CASSLVGHQDTQYF,TGTGCCAGCAGCTTAGTCGGTCATCAAGATACGCAGTATTTT
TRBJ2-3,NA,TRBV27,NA,CASRHPRGGLGTDTQYF,TGTGCCAGCAGGCACCCTCGAGGGGGGCTCGGCACAGATACGCAGTATTTT
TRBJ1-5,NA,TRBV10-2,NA,CASTHGGLNQPQHF,TGCGCCAGCACCCACGGAGGTCTCAATCAGCCCCAGCATTTT
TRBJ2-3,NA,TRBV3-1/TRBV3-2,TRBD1,CASSPRQGAYSTDTQYF,TGTGCCAGCAGCCCCAGACAGGGGGCTTATAGCACAGATACGCAGTATTTT
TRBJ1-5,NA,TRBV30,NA,CAWSGGPNQPQHF,TGTGCCTGGAGCGGCGGACCCAATCAGCCCCAGCATTTT
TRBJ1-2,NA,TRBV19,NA,CASSIVSEPHGYTF,TGTGCCAGTAGTATAGTTAGCGAACCTCATGGCTACACCTTC
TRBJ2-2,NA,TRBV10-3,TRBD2,CAINRGGYTGELFF,TGTGCCATCAATCGCGGGGGATACACCGGGGAGCTGTTTTTT
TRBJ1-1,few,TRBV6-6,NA,CASSYGAGNTEAFF,TGTGCCAGCAGTTACGGTGCAGGTAACACTGAAGCTTTCTTT
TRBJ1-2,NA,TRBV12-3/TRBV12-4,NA,CASSLSNYGYTF,TGTGCCAGCAGCCTTAGTAACTATGGCTACACCTTC
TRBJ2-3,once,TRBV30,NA,CAWSTQGIGTDTQYF,TGTGCCTGGAGTACCCAGGGTATTGGGACAGATACGCAGTATTTT
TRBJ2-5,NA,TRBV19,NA,CASSVLTGTQYQETQYF,TGTGCCAGTAGTGTCTTAACCGGGACACAGTACCAAGAGACCCAGTACTTC
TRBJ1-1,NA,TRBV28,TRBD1,CASSSPGQQAFF,TGTGCCAGCAGCTCTCCGGGACAGCAAGCTTTCTTT
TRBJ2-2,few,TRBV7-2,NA,CASSLGPQGNTGELFF,TGTGCCAGCAGCTTAGGTCCCCAGGGGAACACCGGGGAGCTGTTTTTT
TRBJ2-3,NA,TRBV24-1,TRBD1,CATSDSTGGSDTQYF,TGTGCCACCAGTGATTCGACAGGGGGCTCAGATACGCAGTATTTT
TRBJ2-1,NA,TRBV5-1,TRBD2,CASSSITGTSFNEQFF,TGCGCCAGCAGCTCAATAACCGGGACTAGCTTCAATGAGCAGTTCTTC
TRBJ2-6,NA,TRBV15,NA,CATSRAYHLGPNVLTF,TGTGCCACCAGCAGAGCGTATCATTTGGGGCCCAACGTCCTGACTTTC
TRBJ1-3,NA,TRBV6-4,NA,CASSPDRPPFPSGNTIYF,TGTGCCAGCAGTCCCGACCGACCGCCGTTCCCTTCTGGAAACACCATATATTTT
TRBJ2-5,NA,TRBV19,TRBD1,CASSVQGAETQYF,TGTGCCAGTAGTGTCCAGGGGGCGGAGACCCAGTACTTC
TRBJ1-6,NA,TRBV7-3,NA,CASTGQTSYNSPLHF,TGTGCCAGCACCGGACAGACCTCCTATAATTCACCCCTCCACTTT
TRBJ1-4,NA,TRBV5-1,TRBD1,CASSPGTGVLTNEKLFF,TGCGCCAGCAGCCCCGGGACAGGGGTGCTGACTAATGAAAAACTGTTTTTT
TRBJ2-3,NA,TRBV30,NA,CAWNTGPDTQYF,TGTGCCTGGAATACGGGGCCAGATACGCAGTATTTT
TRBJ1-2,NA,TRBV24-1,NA,CATSDSTVYGYTF,TGTGCCACCAGTGACTCCACTGTATATGGCTACACCTTC
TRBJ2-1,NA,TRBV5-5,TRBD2,CASSYLAGGGEQFF,TGTGCCAGCAGTTATCTAGCGGGGGGGGGTGAGCAGTTCTTC
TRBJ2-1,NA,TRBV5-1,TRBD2,CASSLSSGAYNEQFF,TGCGCCAGCAGCTTGTCTAGCGGGGCTTACAATGAGCAGTTCTTC
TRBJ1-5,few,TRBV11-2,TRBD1,CASSLDGQGRGNQPQHF,TGTGCCAGCAGCTTAGATGGACAGGGTAGAGGCAATCAGCCCCAGCATTTT